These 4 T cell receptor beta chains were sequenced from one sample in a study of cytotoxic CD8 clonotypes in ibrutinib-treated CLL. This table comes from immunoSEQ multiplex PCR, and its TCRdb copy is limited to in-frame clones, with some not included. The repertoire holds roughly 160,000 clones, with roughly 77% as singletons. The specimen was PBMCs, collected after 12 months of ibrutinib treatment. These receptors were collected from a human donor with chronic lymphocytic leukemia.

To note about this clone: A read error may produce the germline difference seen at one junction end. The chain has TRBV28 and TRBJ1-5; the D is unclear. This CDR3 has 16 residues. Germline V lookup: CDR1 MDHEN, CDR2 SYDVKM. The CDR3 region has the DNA TGTGCCAGCAGTTTATCCCGACTCCCCCAGTATCAACCCCAGCATTTT. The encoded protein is CASSLSRLPQYQPQHF.

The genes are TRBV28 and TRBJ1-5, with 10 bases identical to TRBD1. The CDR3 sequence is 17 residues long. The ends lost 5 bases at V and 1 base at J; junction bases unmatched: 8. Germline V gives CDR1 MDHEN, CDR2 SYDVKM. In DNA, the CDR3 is TGTGCCAGCAGTCAACCCGGGACAGGGGCGAGCAATCAGCCCCAGCATTTT. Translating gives CASSQPGTGASNQPQHF.

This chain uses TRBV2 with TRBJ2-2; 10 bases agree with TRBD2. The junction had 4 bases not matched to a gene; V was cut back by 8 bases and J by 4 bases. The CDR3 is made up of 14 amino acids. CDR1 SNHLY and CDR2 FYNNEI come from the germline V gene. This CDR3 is CASSLAGSTGELFF. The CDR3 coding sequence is TGTGCCAGCTCACTAGCGGGGAGCACCGGGGAGCTGTTTTTT.

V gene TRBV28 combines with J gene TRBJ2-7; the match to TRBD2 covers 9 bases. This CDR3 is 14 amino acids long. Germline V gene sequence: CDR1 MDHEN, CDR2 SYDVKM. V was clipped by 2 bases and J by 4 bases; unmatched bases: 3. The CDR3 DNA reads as TGTGCCAGCAGTTTACGGCGGGAGGGGTACGAGCAGTACTTC. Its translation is CASSLRREGYEQYF.